This entry lists 3 T cell receptor beta chains sequenced from one sample in a study of blood T cell repertoires in COVID-19. TCRdb keeps only in-frame clones here, not all; method: immunoSEQ multiplex PCR. The repertoire holds over 85,000 clones, with 65% to 90% as singletons. The sample was peripheral blood. Receptors were obtained from a man aged 55 to 70 with acute or convalescent COVID-19.

The gene calls are TRBV11-2 and TRBJ1-2, with TRBD1 as a possible D gene (6 bases). Germline CDR1 SGHAT, CDR2 FQNNGV. V was shortened by 5 bases and J by 4 bases, with 20 bases between the two germline ends. The CDR3 consists of 16 residues. For the CDR3, the DNA is TGTGCCAGCAGCATCACGGTCATGACAGGCCCCTATGGCTACACCTTC. Translated, it gives CASSITVMTGPYGYTF.

This chain uses TRBV30 with TRBJ2-7; weak D call: TRBD1 (6 bases). The CDR3 contains 12 residues. V was shortened by 6 bases and J by 6 bases, with 15 bases between the two germline ends. CDR1 is GTSNPN, CDR2 SVGIG, per germline (reference sequence). CDR3 sequence: CACLYDRSEQYF. In DNA form, the CDR3 reads TGTGCCTGCCTCTATGACAGGTCCGAGCAGTACTTC.

The chain couples TRBV30 to TRBJ1-3, with unresolved D. Trimming removed 4 bases at V and 0 bases at J, with 7 bases between. This CDR3 is built from 13 residues. Germline V gives CDR1 GTSNPN, CDR2 SVGIG (reference sequence). For the CDR3, the DNA is TGTGCCTGGACGTTCAGCTCTGGAAACACCATATATTTT. It specifies CAWTFSSGNTIYF.